The clone carrying this T cell receptor (beta chain) was observed at least ten times. Its antigen is not known. TCRdb recomputed calls from the RACE reads with MiXCR, one row per CDR3 protein. The sample has about 51,000 distinct CDR3 sequences, roughly 9.9% seen once. This sample was included in a study of human T cells and chemical hapten exposure. Across the study: Mainly, slight library volume differences in the pool made TCR yields vary. Whole-study findings and limits: Patch test score rose with PT1 expanded TCR count, significant at thresholds 8, 16 and 32, not 4.

This sample's time point: pre-sensitization, week 0. Stated treatment: therapeutic diphenylcyclopropenone sensitization with weekly scalp DPC. The drawing of blood occurred before each patch test was applied. This TCR was sampled from a middle-aged woman with alopecia areata. Some clones in this sample may be carry-over from other donors' samples. The specimen comprised whole blood, sampled in connection with sensitization to the hapten diphenylcyclopropenone (DPC).

The CDR3 sequence: CASSLGGQGSYEQYF. The CDR3 DNA reads TGTGCCAGCAGCTTGGGGGGACAGGGGTCCTACGAGCAGTACTTC. The chain uses TRBV13 and TRBJ2-7; 10 nucleotides agree with TRBD1. Germline lookup yields CDR1 PRHDT and CDR2 FYEKMQ (reference sequence). The CDR3 is made up of 15 amino acids. The trim removed 3 bases at V and 1 base at J, leaving 3 bases unmatched.